The clone carrying this T cell receptor (beta chain) was seen a handful of times. As yet, its antigen is unknown. The sample is drawn from a study of T-cell reconstitution after alpha-beta-depleted transplantation in children. The library targeted TCRbeta and was prepared with unique molecular identifiers. MiXCR, run by TCRdb on the PCR reads, gives a single entry per CDR3 protein. The table records 800,000 to 1,000,000 distinct CDR3 sequences, about 29% of them present only once. Study results and limitations: The main origin of T-cell counts and diversity one year after transplant was newly produced T cells.

Germline V gene data show CDR1 as KGHDR and CDR2 as SFDVKD. V lost 1 base and J lost 6, with 9 bases in between. The CDR3 is 14 amino acids. The source material was PBMCs, mostly from graft donor cells, sampled 360 days after TCRalphabeta/CD19-depleted stem cell transplant. J is TRBJ2-1 and V is TRBV24-1; the D gene is possibly TRBD1 (5 bases). This clonotype was sampled from a boy younger than two who had a stem cell transplant for SCID, so the T cells may come from the graft donor. The CDR3 DNA sequence: TGTGCCACCAGTGATTTAAGGGGAAGCAATGAGCAGTTCTTC. Its translation: CATSDLRGSNEQFF.